This T cell receptor (beta chain) was found in a study of blood T cell repertoires in COVID-19. Across the study: Samples of COVID-19 (acute and convalescent) were obtained from the United States, Italy and Spain.

The CDR3 is made up of 16 amino acids. Losses at the gene ends were 3 bases for V and 6 bases for J; bases not matched to a gene: 8. The germline CDR1 and CDR2 sequences are MNHEY and SMNVEV (reference sequence). The repertoire was sequenced with immunoSEQ multiplex PCR; TCRdb's copy has only in-frame clones and lacks some. The sample includes approximately 390,000 clones, around 87% of them seen just once. Material for sequencing was peripheral blood. The sequence derives from a woman aged 55-70 years with COVID-19, enrolled during active disease. This sequence joins TRBV27 and TRBJ1-6; TRBD1 matches at 7 bases. The CDR3 DNA sequence: TGTGCCAGCAGTTTGAAGGGACAGACAACTAATTCACCCCTCCACTTT. As protein: CASSLKGQTTNSPLHF.